This entry describes one T cell receptor (beta chain). The data were taken from a study of blood T cell repertoires in COVID-19. Study in general: Nucleic acid was either cDNA or gDNA, and it came from T cells, B-cell-depleted T cells, or PBMCs.

Germline V gene sequence: CDR1 SGHAT, CDR2 FQNNGV. CDR3 size: 13 residues. V lost 1 base to trimming and J lost 4 bases, with 7 bases between them. Per the original data handling: Cell counts per sample came from amplifying reference gene primers. Profiled with immunoSEQ multiplex PCR; TCRdb holds only in-frame clones, not every one. The V and J calls and clone size were taken over from that table, and D and trimming were inferred from the DNA. This sample has under 500,000 clones; roughly 85% occur once, and the top ten carry under 2%. Participants spanned ages about 18 to 90 years and resided in over 20 US areas.

This sequence originates from a woman under 30 with acute COVID-19. Sequencing was done on a sample of PBMCs or T cells enriched from blood (not recorded which). The genes are TRBV11-2 and TRBJ1-2, with D hard to call. The CDR3 DNA reads as TGTGCCAGCAGCTTAGTTCGGTTCTATGGCTACACCTTC. It encodes CASSLVRFYGYTF. Full variable domain (remainder filled in from reference TRBV11-2 and TRBJ1-2): EAGVAQSPRYKIIEKRQSVAFWCNPISGHATLYWYQQILGQGPKLLIQFQNNGVVDDSQLPKDRFSAERLKGVDSTLKIQPAKLEDSAVYLCASSLVRFYGYTFGSGTRLTVV.